This T cell receptor beta chain was recorded in a study of T cells in Graves' hyperthyroidism and ophthalmopathy. Study-level information: The authors collected peripheral blood at initial diagnosis, before any treatment.

The germline V gene encodes CDR1 SEHNR and CDR2 FQNEAQ (reference sequence). Trimming shortened V by 3 bases and J by 6 bases, and 9 bases separated the two germline ends. CDR3 length: 13 residues. Authors of the study amplified TCR beta CDR3 regions from RNA transcripts. A set of HTBI primers served as the primers for a first-round RT-PCR of the TCR CDR3. TCRdb analysed the multiplex PCR reads with MiXCR anew, one entry per CDR3 protein. The table includes roughly 700,000 distinct CDR3 sequences, roughly a third detected once. Patients aged 18 to 65 had newly diagnosed hyperthyroidism lasting under 2 months. Researchers barred patients who had uncontrolled infection, other autoimmune disease, pregnancy or lactation. On this clonotype: Its matching antigen is unknown.

Study conclusions and caveats: A model of 13 V-J features distinguished ophthalmopathy from stable hyperthyroidism.

V is TRBV7-9 and J is TRBJ2-4; perhaps TRBD1 as D (5 bases). The sample taken for sequencing was blood. The sequence was collected from a woman between 40 and 55 years old with Graves' hyperthyroidism. The CDR3 is CASSFPDTNIQYF. CDR3 coding DNA: TGTGCCAGCAGCTTCCCGGACACAAACATTCAGTACTTC.